This entry features one T cell receptor beta chain sequence. The antigen is undetermined. Each CDR3 protein gets one entry after TCRdb re-called the reads with MiXCR. The data hold about 830,000 distinct CDR3 sequences, with around a third observed a single time. This record comes from a study of T cell repertoires in cytomegalovirus infection. Study summary: HLA-C-restricted CMV epitopes, recently identified, and well-studied HLA-B-restricted ones were used by the study. Carrying CMV and the relevant HLA type showed in public TCR beta signatures. Findings and limits, study-wide: Individuals carrying CMV plus the relevant HLA were identified by cumulative frequency of public TCR beta families. Within the response measured ex vivo, HLA-C-restricted CMV-specific TCR beta clonotypes were dominant.

Deletions cut 0 bases from V and 6 bases from J, with 12 bases between. This CDR3 region has 15 residues. CDR1 is DFQATT, CDR2 SNEGSKA, per germline (reference sequence). J is TRBJ1-6 and V is TRBV20-1; D is unresolved. The sample in question was cultured CD8+ T cells from PBMCs, obtained from culture after CMV antigen stimulation. This clonotype was sampled from a human donor in good health (CMV status not recorded). Some clones in this sample may be carry-over from other donors' samples. The CDR3: CSAREPAGSNSPLHF. The CDR3 nucleotides are TGCAGTGCTAGAGAGCCCGCTGGGTCTAATTCACCCCTCCACTTT.